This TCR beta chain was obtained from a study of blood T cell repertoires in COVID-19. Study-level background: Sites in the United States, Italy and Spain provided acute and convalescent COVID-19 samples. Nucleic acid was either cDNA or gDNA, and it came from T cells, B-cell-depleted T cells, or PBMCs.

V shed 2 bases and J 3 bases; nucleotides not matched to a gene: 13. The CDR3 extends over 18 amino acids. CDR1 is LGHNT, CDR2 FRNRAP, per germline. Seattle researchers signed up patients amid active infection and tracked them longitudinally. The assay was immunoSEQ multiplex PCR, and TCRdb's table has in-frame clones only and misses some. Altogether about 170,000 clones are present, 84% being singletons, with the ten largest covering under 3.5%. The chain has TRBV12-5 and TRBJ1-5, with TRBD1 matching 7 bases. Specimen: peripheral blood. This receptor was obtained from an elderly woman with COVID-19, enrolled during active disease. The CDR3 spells CASGLLQGCSLYNQPQHF. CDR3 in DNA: TGTGCTAGTGGTTTGCTACAGGGGTGTTCCCTCTACAATCAGCCCCAGCATTTT.